Listed here are 15 T cell receptor beta chains from one sample, sequenced in a study of shared clonotypes between healthy human individuals. TCRdb's copy holds only in-frame clones and misses some; the assay was immunoSEQ multiplex PCR. Here the sample spans 600,000 to 700,000 clones, approximately 73% being singletons. Sequenced material: memory CD4+ T cells sorted from blood. Noted subset: CD45RA-negative fraction. The source is a woman in her thirties in good health.

This chain joins TRBV6-1 and TRBJ2-7; D remains unclear. The CDR3 consists of 11 residues. Germline CDR1 MNHNS, CDR2 SASEGT. Trimming took off 7 bases at V and 3 bases at J, with 7 bases between the two ends. The CDR3 here is CASTGYYEQYF. As DNA, the CDR3 is TGTGCCAGCACCGGCTACTACGAGCAGTACTTC.

The rearrangement joins TRBV19 to TRBJ1-4; possibly TRBD1 for D (5 bases). V was clipped by 4 bases and J by 0 bases, with 9 bases between them. The CDR3 extends over 15 amino acids. CDR1 is LNHDA, CDR2 SQIVND, per germline (reference sequence). The CDR3 DNA reads TGTGCCAGTAGTACCGGACAAGCAACTAATGAAAAACTGTTTTTT. The encoded protein is CASSTGQATNEKLFF.

The chain links TRBV29-1 to TRBJ1-2, with a tentative D call TRBD1 (6 bases). CDR3 length: 15 amino acids. Trimming removed 1 base at V and 5 bases at J, with 17 bases between. Germline V gives CDR1 SQVTM, CDR2 ANQGSEA. As DNA, the CDR3 is TGCAGCGTTGAAGGTGTGAGGGGGGACGGTTATGGCTACACCTTC. Translating it yields CSVEGVRGDGYGYTF.

This chain joins TRBV6-1 and TRBJ2-5; 7 nucleotides align to TRBD2. J was trimmed by 5 bases and V by 4 bases; bases with no gene match: 10. The CDR3 spans 15 residues. CDR1 MNHNS and CDR2 SASEGT come from the germline V gene. The CDR3 DNA reads as TGTGCCAGCAGTGGGATGACTAGCTACTTTGAGACCCAGTACTTC. Its translation: CASSGMTSYFETQYF.

The rearrangement links TRBV5-1 to TRBJ2-7, with TRBD2 matching 14 bases. Germline V lookup: CDR1 SGHRS, CDR2 YFSETQ. This CDR3 contains 15 residues. V gave up 4 bases and J gave up 4 bases; unmatched junction bases: 4. This CDR3 reads CASSMTSGRVYEQYF. The CDR3 DNA reads TGCGCCAGCAGCATGACTAGCGGGAGGGTTTACGAGCAGTACTTC.

As to this clone: The identical CDR3 is also encoded by other nucleotide sequences in the sample. The CDR3 DNA sequence: TGCGCCAGCAGCCTCGATAGTACCTACGAGCAGTACTTC. This codes for CASSLDSTYEQYF. The chain combines TRBV4-1 with TRBJ2-7; D gene unclear. Germline V lookup: CDR1 MGHRA, CDR2 YSYEKL. Trimming removed 4 bases from V and 2 bases from J, with 9 bases in between. The CDR3 consists of 13 residues.

The sample holds a few counts of this clone. The chain recombines TRBV6-1 with TRBJ1-1; 8 bases map to TRBD1. This CDR3 has 11 amino acids. Germline assignment: CDR1 MNHNS and CDR2 SASEGT. V was clipped by 6 bases and J by 8 bases; unmatched bases: 2. CDR3 DNA: TGTGCCAGCAGGAGACAGGGGGAAGCTTTCTTT. This sequence encodes CASRRQGEAFF.

This clone came up a few times. The chain uses TRBV9 and TRBJ2-5; D ambiguous. CDR1 and CDR2 from the germline V gene are SGDLS and YYNGEE. The CDR3 spans 14 residues. The germline V and J ends were trimmed by 4 bases and 4 bases, with 14 bases remaining between them. Written as DNA, the CDR3 is TGTGCCAGCAGCCCTCGGACGAACGCAGAGACCCAGTACTTC. Translation gives CASSPRTNAETQYF.

V and J are TRBV10-3 and TRBJ1-1; D is possibly TRBD1 (5 bases). Between the trimmed V and J ends, which lost 4 bases and 6 bases, there was a span of 12 bases. The CDR3 loop spans 13 amino acids. Germline CDR1 is ENHRY and CDR2 is SYGVKD. For the CDR3, the DNA is TGTGCCATCAGTGTTGGGGGATCAGCTGAAGCTTTCTTT. Its translation is CAISVGGSAEAFF.

V and J are TRBV5-1 and TRBJ1-1; D is perhaps TRBD1 (5 bases). The CDR3 length is 15 residues. Trimming took off 0 bases at V and 4 bases at J, with 13 bases between the two ends. From germline, CDR1 is SGHRS and CDR2 YFSETQ. In DNA, the CDR3 is TGCGCCAGCAGCTTGGAAGGCAGGGTAATCACTGAAGCTTTCTTT. This translates into CASSLEGRVITEAFF. The full variable domain, in which reference TRBV5-1 and TRBJ1-1 provide the parts outside the CDR3, is KAGVTQTPRYLIKTRGQQVTLSCSPISGHRSVSWYQQTPGQGLQFLFEYFSETQRNKGNFPGRFSGRQFSNSRSEMNVSTLELGDSALYLCASSLEGRVITEAFFGQGTRLTVV.

This clone has ten or more counts. The chain employs TRBV28 and TRBJ2-3; no definite D call. This CDR3 has 11 amino acids. The V gene's germline CDR1 is MDHEN and CDR2 SYDVKM. The germline V and J ends were trimmed by 7 bases and 8 bases, with 10 bases remaining between them. The CDR3 sequence: CASMSQRTQYF. The CDR3 DNA follows: TGTGCCAGCATGTCTCAGCGTACGCAGTATTTT.

V and J are TRBV4-1 and TRBJ2-2; 8 bases fit TRBD1. The CDR3 consists of 16 residues. V lost 3 bases to trimming and J lost 1 base; unmatched junction nucleotides: 4. CDR1 is MGHRA and CDR2 is YSYEKL in the germline V gene. The CDR3 DNA reads as TGCGCCAGCAGCCACCTCGGACAGGGGAACACCGGGGAGCTGTTTTTT. It encodes CASSHLGQGNTGELFF.

The CDR3 loop is CASNPSGSSYNEQFF. The CDR3, as DNA: TGCGCCAGCAACCCTAGCGGCAGCTCCTACAATGAGCAGTTCTTC. The chain recombines TRBV4-1 with TRBJ2-1, with 7 positions matching TRBD2. Germline lookup yields CDR1 MGHRA and CDR2 YSYEKL. Trimming cost V 7 bases and J 0 bases; bases outside gene matches: 6. The CDR3 spans 15 residues.

The CDR3 sequence is CASSAAGEETQYF. In DNA, the CDR3 is TGTGCCAGCTCGGCAGCGGGAGAAGAGACCCAGTACTTC. The chain is built from TRBV18 and TRBJ2-5; 8 nucleotides match TRBD2. Germline assignment: CDR1 KGHSH and CDR2 LQKENI. J lost 3 bases, V lost 6 bases, and 3 bases had no gene match. CDR3 length: 13 amino acids.

This clone has more than one count but fewer than ten. The chain recombines TRBV4-2 with TRBJ1-5, with TRBD1 matching 7 bases. Germline lookup yields CDR1 LGHNA and CDR2 YNFKEQ. The CDR3 runs to 16 residues. After removal of 4 bases from V and 5 bases from J, the junction contained 11 bases not matched to a gene. The CDR3 here is CASSRQQGSGDQPQHF. CDR3 coding DNA: TGTGCCAGCAGCCGACAACAGGGGTCTGGGGATCAGCCCCAGCATTTT.